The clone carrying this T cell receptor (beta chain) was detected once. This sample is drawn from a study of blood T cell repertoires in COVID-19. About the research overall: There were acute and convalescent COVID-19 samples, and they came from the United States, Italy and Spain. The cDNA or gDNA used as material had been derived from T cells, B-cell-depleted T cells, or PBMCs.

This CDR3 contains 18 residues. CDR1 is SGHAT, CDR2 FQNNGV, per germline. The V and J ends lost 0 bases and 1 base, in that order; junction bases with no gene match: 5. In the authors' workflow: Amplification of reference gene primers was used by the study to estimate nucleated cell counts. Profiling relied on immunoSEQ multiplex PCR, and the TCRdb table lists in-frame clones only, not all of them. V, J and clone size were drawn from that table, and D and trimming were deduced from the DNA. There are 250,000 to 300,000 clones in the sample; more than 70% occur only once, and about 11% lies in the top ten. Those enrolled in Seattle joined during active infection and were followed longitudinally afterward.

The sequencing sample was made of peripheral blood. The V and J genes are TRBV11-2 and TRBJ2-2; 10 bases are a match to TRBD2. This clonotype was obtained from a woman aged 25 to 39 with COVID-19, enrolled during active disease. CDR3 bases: TGTGCCAGCAGCTTAGATTCCCGACTAGCGGGGAACACCGGGGAGCTGTTTTTT. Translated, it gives CASSLDSRLAGNTGELFF.